One sample yielded the 20 T cell receptor beta chains listed below, sequenced in a study of blood T cell repertoires in COVID-19. Libraries were prepared by immunoSEQ multiplex PCR; TCRdb keeps only in-frame clonotypes and omits some of them. The sample lists roughly 130,000 clones, roughly nine tenths occurring once. Sequencing was carried out using peripheral blood. These receptors came from a man aged 50-59 years with active COVID-19.

The CDR3 spells CASSGQGAREDTQYF. CDR3 DNA: TGTGCCAGCAGTGGTCAGGGGGCTAGAGAAGATACGCAGTATTTT. The chain links TRBV2 to TRBJ2-3, with 8 bases that match TRBD1. Germline V gene data show CDR1 as SNHLY and CDR2 as FYNNEI. After removal of 4 bases from V and 5 bases from J, the junction contained 8 bases not matched to a gene. The CDR3 totals 15 residues. Using reference TRBV2 and TRBJ2-3 for the parts outside the CDR3, the full variable domain is EPEVTQTPSHQVTQMGQEVILRCVPISNHLYFYWYRQILGQKVEFLVSFYNNEISEKSEIFDDQFSVERPDGSNFTLKIRSTKLEDSAMYFCASSGQGAREDTQYFGPGTRLTVL.

CDR3 bases: TGCGCCAGCAGCTACCTACCCCCGGAGGGAGGAACCAACTATGGCTACACCTTC. Protein sequence: CASSYLPPEGGTNYGYTF. V and J are TRBV5-1 and TRBJ1-2; D gene unclear. Germline loops: CDR1 SGHRS, CDR2 YFSETQ. Trimming shortened V by 3 bases and J by 2 bases, and 23 bases separated the two germline ends. The CDR3 covers 18 residues.

CDR3: CASSSEVGEQFF. The CDR3 coding sequence is TGTGCCAGCAGCTCCGAGGTGGGTGAGCAGTTCTTC. The chain joins TRBV9 to TRBJ2-1; D unclear. CDR3 size: 12 residues. Trimming removed 4 bases at V and 9 bases at J, with 11 bases between. Germline values: CDR1 SGDLS, CDR2 YYNGEE.

This chain links TRBV7-2 with TRBJ2-3, with 7 bases that match TRBD2. CDR3 length: 15 residues. Germline V gene data show CDR1 as SGHTA and CDR2 as FQGNSA. After removal of 2 bases from V and 1 base from J, the junction contained 3 bases not matched to a gene. The CDR3: CASSLTSGGTDTQYF. Here the CDR3 DNA reads TGTGCCAGCAGCTTAACCAGCGGGGGCACAGATACGCAGTATTTT.

The chain combines TRBV5-8 with TRBJ1-2; 10 nucleotides match TRBD1. Germline CDR1 and CDR2: SGHTS and YDEGEE. The V and J ends lost 6 bases and 6 bases, in that order; junction bases with no gene match: 11. The CDR3 runs to 15 residues. The CDR3 reads CASKFRDRGANGYTF. CDR3 nucleotide sequence: TGTGCCAGCAAATTCCGGGACAGGGGTGCGAATGGCTACACCTTC.

The rearrangement uses TRBV5-1 and TRBJ2-2, with 9 bases aligning to TRBD1. V was clipped by 4 bases and J by 5 bases; unmatched bases: 6. This CDR3 has 15 residues. Germline CDR1 is SGHRS and CDR2 is YFSETQ. CDR3 nucleotide sequence: TGCGCCAGCAGCCGGACAGGGGCAGAGACCGGGGAGCTGTTTTTT. This codes for CASSRTGAETGELFF. Together with reference TRBV5-1 and TRBJ2-2, the CDR3 gives the full variable domain: KAGVTQTPRYLIKTRGQQVTLSCSPISGHRSVSWYQQTPGQGLQFLFEYFSETQRNKGNFPGRFSGRQFSNSRSEMNVSTLELGDSALYLCASSRTGAETGELFFGEGSRLTVL.

The J gene is TRBJ2-3, the V gene TRBV5-1, with a tentative D call TRBD1 (5 bases). Trimming pared 0 bases from V and 5 bases from J, leaving 13 bases between. This CDR3 is built from 15 residues. Germline CDR1 and CDR2: SGHRS and YFSETQ. For the CDR3, the DNA is TGCGCCAGCAGCTTGGCCGGACACTCTGGAGATACGCAGTATTTT. This encodes CASSLAGHSGDTQYF.

The chain links TRBV27 to TRBJ2-2; 7 nucleotides agree with TRBD1. Germline V CDR1 and CDR2: MNHEY, SMNVEV (reference sequence). Trimming removed 6 bases from V and 4 bases from J; junction bases left unmatched: 5. This CDR3 is 14 amino acids long. The CDR3 here is CASSLQGVTGELFF. In nucleotides, the CDR3 is TGTGCCAGCAGCCTCCAGGGGGTCACCGGGGAGCTGTTTTTT.

The chain is built from TRBV29-1 and TRBJ2-1; TRBD1 matches 8 bases. The V segment lost 0 bases and the J segment 9 bases; nucleotides outside the gene matches: 13. From germline, CDR1 is SQVTM and CDR2 ANQGSEA. This CDR3 has 16 amino acids. CDR3 protein: CSVEDWSRGLGFEQFF. The DNA for the CDR3 is TGCAGCGTTGAAGATTGGTCCAGGGGGCTCGGATTTGAGCAGTTCTTC.

V gene TRBV19 combines with J gene TRBJ2-6; the D gene is possibly TRBD1 (6 bases). This CDR3 comprises 19 residues. Germline loops: CDR1 LNHDA, CDR2 SQIVND (reference sequence). Trimming left V 1 base short and J 0 bases short, with 16 bases between. CDR3 protein: CASSIAGTGLSSGANVLTF. CDR3 bases: TGTGCCAGTAGTATAGCGGGTACAGGGTTGAGCTCTGGGGCCAACGTCCTGACTTTC.

J is TRBJ1-2 and V is TRBV6-5; 7 bases are a match to TRBD1. This CDR3 comprises 15 residues. The germline V gene has CDR1 MNHEY and CDR2 SVGAGI. V dropped 0 bases and J dropped 4; count of bases not matched to a gene: 5. DNA for the CDR3: TGTGCCAGCAGTTACTCAGAGACAGGGCCCTATGGCTACACCTTC. Encoded protein: CASSYSETGPYGYTF.

The rearrangement joins TRBV2 to TRBJ1-5, with D unresolved. Trimming took 2 bases from V and 7 from J, leaving 18 bases between them. Germline V CDR1 and CDR2: SNHLY, FYNNEI. The CDR3 runs 16 residues. Here the CDR3 reads CASSEPGWRSSQPQHF. The CDR3 DNA sequence: TGTGCCAGCAGTGAACCGGGTTGGAGGTCCAGCCAGCCCCAGCATTTT.

The chain carries TRBV6-5 and TRBJ2-1; D is perhaps TRBD2 (5 bases). Between the trimmed V and J ends, which lost 7 bases and 3 bases, there was a span of 10 bases. The germline CDR1 and CDR2 sequences are MNHEY and SVGAGI. This CDR3 is 13 amino acids long. CDR3 residues: CASMKTIYNEQFF. The DNA for the CDR3 is TGTGCCAGCATGAAGACTATCTACAATGAGCAGTTCTTC.

This clone was counted a few times. The chain has TRBV10-3 and TRBJ2-7; 7 nucleotides align to TRBD1. Unmatched junction bases numbered 4, after V lost 8 bases and J lost 0 bases. The CDR3 runs to 13 residues. Per the germline V gene, CDR1 is ENHRY and CDR2 is SYGVKD. In DNA form, the CDR3 reads TGTGCCATCGGTCAGGGGGACTCCTACGAGCAGTACGTC. Protein product: CAIGQGDSYEQYV.

The V gene is TRBV7-2, the J gene TRBJ1-2, with TRBD1 matching 9 bases. J gave up 8 bases and V 5 bases, and 6 bases lay outside the gene matches. CDR1 and CDR2 from the germline V gene are SGHTA and FQGNSA. The CDR3 is 13 amino acids. The CDR3 DNA is TGTGCCAGCAGCCCCGACAGGGGGTACGGCTACACCTTC. Translated: CASSPDRGYGYTF. The full variable domain, completed using reference TRBV7-2 and TRBJ1-2, is GAGVSQSPSNKVTEKGKDVELRCDPISGHTALYWYRQSLGQGLEFLIYFQGNSAPDKSGLPSDRFSAERTGGSVSTLTIQRTQQEDSAVYLCASSPDRGYGYTFGSGTRLTVV.

CDR3 sequence reads: CSVADRGEAFF. The CDR3 nucleotides read TGCAGCGTTGCCGACCGGGGGGAAGCTTTCTTT. The chain joins TRBV29-1 to TRBJ1-1; D might be TRBD1 (5 bases). The CDR3 loop spans 11 amino acids. Germline CDR1 reads SQVTM; CDR2 reads ANQGSEA. The V gene lost 4 bases and the J gene lost 8 bases, with 11 bases spanning the gap. Supplemented by reference TRBV29-1 and TRBJ1-1, the full variable domain reads SAVISQKPSRDICQRGTSLTIQCQVDSQVTMMFWYRQQPGQSLTLIATANQGSEATYESGFVIDKFPISRPNLTFSTLTVSNMSPEDSSIYLCSVADRGEAFFGQGTRLTVV.

The chain couples TRBV19 to TRBJ1-3, with a possible D match to TRBD1 (5 bases). The germline gives CDR1 LNHDA, CDR2 SQIVND (reference sequence). This CDR3 comprises 13 residues. V was clipped by 9 bases and J by 2 bases, with 11 bases between them. Written as DNA, the CDR3 is TGTGCCAGCCAGGGTTCCGCTGGAAACACCATATATTTT. Protein sequence: CASQGSAGNTIYF.

The chain recombines TRBV11-3 with TRBJ2-3; no definite D call. CDR1 and CDR2 (germline): SGHNT, YENEEA. The CDR3 has 16 amino acids. V was trimmed by 2 bases and J by 0 bases, leaving 12 bases between them. CDR3 in amino acids: CASSLSGLPSTDTQYF. CDR3 in DNA: TGTGCCAGCAGCTTATCCGGGTTGCCTAGCACAGATACGCAGTATTTT.

The CDR3 DNA sequence: TGTGCCAGCAGTTTTCTCCCGAACACTGAAGCTTTCTTT. Translation: CASSFLPNTEAFF. The chain combines TRBV12-3 or TRBV12-4 with TRBJ1-1; D is undetermined. CDR3 length: 13 residues. V was shortened by 3 bases and J by 1 base, with 6 bases between the two germline ends.

The chain employs TRBV6-5 and TRBJ1-1; weak D call: TRBD1 (6 bases). CDR3 length: 15 amino acids. The germline CDR1 and CDR2 sequences are MNHEY and SVGAGI. V was cut by 6 bases and J by 1 base, with 15 bases left in between. CDR3 loop: CASRRDTTPNTEAFF. For the CDR3, the DNA is TGTGCCAGCAGAAGGGACACCACCCCGAACACTGAAGCTTTCTTT.